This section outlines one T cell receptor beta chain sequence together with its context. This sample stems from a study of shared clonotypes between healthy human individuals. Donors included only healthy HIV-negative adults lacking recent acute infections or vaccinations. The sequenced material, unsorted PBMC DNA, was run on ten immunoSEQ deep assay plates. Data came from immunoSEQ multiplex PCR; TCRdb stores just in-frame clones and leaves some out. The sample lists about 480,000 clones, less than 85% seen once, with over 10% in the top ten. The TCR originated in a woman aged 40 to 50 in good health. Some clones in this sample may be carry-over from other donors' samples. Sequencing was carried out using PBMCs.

The CDR3 DNA is TGCGCCAGCAGCTTCGGACAGGTGGAAGAGACCCAGTACTTC. Its translation: CASSFGQVEETQYF. V gene TRBV5-1 combines with J gene TRBJ2-5, with TRBD1 identical over 7 bases. J gave up 3 bases and V 2 bases, and 4 bases lay outside the gene matches. The germline gives CDR1 SGHRS, CDR2 YFSETQ. The CDR3 loop spans 14 amino acids.